This TCR beta chain was captured by sequencing in a study of a mutant IDH1 vaccine in newly diagnosed glioma. The wider study: Eight vaccine injections were given to patients in weeks 1, 3, 5, 7, 11, 15, 19 and 23.

This sample's time point: week 11, during vaccination. It was 300 ug of mutant IDH1 20-mer peptide that made up each vaccine dose, given with topical imiquimod. Sequencing was performed with immunoSEQ multiplex PCR; in TCRdb, only in-frame clones are kept and a portion is missing. The sample comprises about 36,000 clones, 80% of which are singletons, and roughly 15% rests with the top ten. The CDR3 extends over 15 amino acids. The V gene lost 0 bases and the J gene lost 6 bases, with 12 bases spanning the gap. Germline V gene data show CDR1 as MGHRA and CDR2 as YSYEKL. Note on this clone: The antigen is undetermined.

V is TRBV4-1 and J is TRBJ2-1; no reliable D call. This sequence originates from a woman aged 30 to 39 with glioma. Some clones in this sample may be carry-over from other donors' samples. The source material was peripheral blood mononuclear cells (PBMCs), sampled from a glioma patient whose treatment included an IDH1 peptide vaccine. CDR3 region: CASSQDSGLGNEQFF. CDR3 nucleotides: TGCGCCAGCAGCCAAGACTCCGGGCTTGGCAATGAGCAGTTCTTC.